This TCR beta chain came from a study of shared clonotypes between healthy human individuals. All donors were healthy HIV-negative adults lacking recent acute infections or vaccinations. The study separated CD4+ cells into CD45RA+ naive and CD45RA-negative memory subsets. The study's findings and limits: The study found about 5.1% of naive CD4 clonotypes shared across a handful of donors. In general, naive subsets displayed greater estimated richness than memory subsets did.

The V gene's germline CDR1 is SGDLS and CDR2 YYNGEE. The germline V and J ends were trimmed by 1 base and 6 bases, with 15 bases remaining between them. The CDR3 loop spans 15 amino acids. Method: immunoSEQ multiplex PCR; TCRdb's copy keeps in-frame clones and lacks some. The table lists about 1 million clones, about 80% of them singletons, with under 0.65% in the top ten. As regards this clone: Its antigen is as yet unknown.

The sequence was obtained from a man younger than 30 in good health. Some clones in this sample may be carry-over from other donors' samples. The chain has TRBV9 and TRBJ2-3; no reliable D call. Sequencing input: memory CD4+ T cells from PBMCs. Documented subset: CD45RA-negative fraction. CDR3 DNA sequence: TGTGCCAGCAGCGTAAGGGCAGATTCGGCGGATACGCAGTATTTT. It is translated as CASSVRADSADTQYF.